One and the same sample provided the 13 T cell receptor beta chains below, sequenced in a study of blood T cell repertoires in COVID-19. Profiled with immunoSEQ multiplex PCR; TCRdb holds only in-frame clones, not every one. The data hold 90,000 to 110,000 clones, with more than 80% observed a single time. Sequenced sample: peripheral blood. All receptors derive from a human donor in a cohort sampled during active COVID-19.

This clone was picked up one time. The chain's CDR3 is CASSAYRETNTGELFF. The CDR3 bases are TGTGCCAGCAGCGCCTACAGGGAAACGAACACCGGGGAGCTGTTTTTT. This sequence joins TRBV9 and TRBJ2-2; the D gene is possibly TRBD1 (6 bases). The CDR3 is made up of 16 amino acids. Germline V gene lookup returns CDR1 SGDLS and CDR2 YYNGEE. V gave up 3 bases and J gave up 0 bases, with 12 bases separating them. The full variable domain, completed using reference TRBV9 and TRBJ2-2, is DSGVTQTPKHLITATGQRVTLRCSPRSGDLSVYWYQQSLDQGLQFLIQYYNGEERAKGNILERFSAQQFPDLHSELNLSSLELGDSALYFCASSAYRETNTGELFFGEGSRLTVL.

V is TRBV4-3 and J is TRBJ2-7, with TRBD2 matching 11 bases. Germline CDR1 is LGHNA and CDR2 is YSLEER. The CDR3 extends over 17 amino acids. V lost 0 bases to trimming and J lost 2 bases; unmatched junction nucleotides: 6. The CDR3 DNA reads as TGCGCCAGCAGCCAAGAATCGGTACTAGCGGGAGCCTACGAGCAGTACTTC. Translation gives CASSQESVLAGAYEQYF.

The rearrangement joins TRBV12-3 or TRBV12-4 to TRBJ2-5; D ambiguous. The CDR3 loop spans 11 amino acids. Between the trimmed V and J ends, which lost 5 bases and 3 bases, there was a span of 4 bases. CDR3 sequence: CASSAEETQYF. The CDR3 DNA reads TGTGCCAGCAGTGCAGAAGAGACCCAGTACTTC.

V gene TRBV5-4 combines with J gene TRBJ2-1; tentative D call: TRBD2 (6 bases). V was pared by 4 bases and J by 3 bases, with 14 bases between. CDR3 length: 15 amino acids. Per the germline V gene, CDR1 is SGHNT and CDR2 is YYREEE (reference sequence). CDR3 in amino acids: CASSPGGSVYNEQFF. As DNA, the CDR3 is TGTGCCAGCAGCCCCGGGGGTAGCGTCTACAATGAGCAGTTCTTC.

The J gene is TRBJ2-7, the V gene TRBV11-3; a possible D gene is TRBD2 (6 bases). Germline CDR1 is SGHNT and CDR2 is YENEEA. The length of the CDR3 is 15 residues. Trimming took 5 bases from V and 1 from J, leaving 15 bases between them. CDR3 nucleotide sequence: TGTGCCAGCAGCCCGATGGGGACTGGGTCCTACGAGCAGTACTTC. Translating gives CASSPMGTGSYEQYF.

The CDR3 here is CASSPLSAASGTGELFF. DNA for the CDR3: TGTGCCAGCTCACCACTTAGTGCGGCTAGCGGCACCGGGGAGCTGTTTTTT. The chain has TRBV18 and TRBJ2-2; 7 bases match TRBD2. V trimming: 1 base; J trimming: 4 bases; junction bases outside the gene matches: 9. Germline values: CDR1 KGHSH, CDR2 LQKENI. The CDR3 consists of 17 residues. The full variable domain, in which reference TRBV18 and TRBJ2-2 provide the parts outside the CDR3, is NAGVMQNPRHLVRRRGQEARLRCSPMKGHSHVYWYRQLPEEGLKFMVYLQKENIIDESGMPKERFSAEFPKEGPSILRIQQVVRGDSAAYFCASSPLSAASGTGELFFGEGSRLTVL.

This clone was seen just once. This sequence joins TRBV3-1 (or the pseudogene TRBV3-2) and TRBJ1-4, with D tentatively TRBD1 (6 bases). The germline CDR1 and CDR2 sequences are LGHDT and YNNKEL (reference sequence). V dropped 5 bases and J dropped 7 bases, with 14 bases sitting between them. The CDR3 is 14 residues long. CDR3: CASSTRTEGEKLFF. DNA for the CDR3: TGTGCCAGCAGCACCCGGACAGAGGGTGAAAAACTGTTTTTT.

The CDR3 is CASSFGGAGYNEQFF. In DNA, the CDR3 is TGTGCCAGCAGTTTTGGGGGGGCGGGTTACAATGAGCAGTTCTTC. The V call is TRBV28, the J call TRBJ2-1; possibly TRBD2 for D (7 bases). CDR3 length: 15 amino acids. Germline values: CDR1 MDHEN, CDR2 SYDVKM. Trimming took off 3 bases at V and 4 bases at J, with 13 bases between the two ends.

This chain joins TRBV5-1 and TRBJ2-1; 9 bases map to TRBD1. Germline trimming cut 4 bases from V and 8 bases from J; bases unmatched to any gene: 10. Germline CDR1 is SGHRS and CDR2 is YFSETQ. The length of the CDR3 is 15 residues. In DNA, the CDR3 is TGCGCCAGCAGCCCGGGACAGGGTGGGTCCGATGAGCAGTTCTTC. It yields the protein CASSPGQGGSDEQFF. The variable domain in full, completed from reference TRBV5-1 and TRBJ2-1, reads KAGVTQTPRYLIKTRGQQVTLSCSPISGHRSVSWYQQTPGQGLQFLFEYFSETQRNKGNFPGRFSGRQFSNSRSEMNVSTLELGDSALYLCASSPGQGGSDEQFFGPGTRLTVL.

The chain uses TRBV13 and TRBJ2-3; a weak D match, TRBD2 (6 bases). CDR3 length equals 16 residues. Germline V gene lookup returns CDR1 PRHDT and CDR2 FYEKMQ (reference sequence). V was shortened by 5 bases and J by 2 bases, with 17 bases between the two germline ends. In nucleotides, the CDR3 is TGTGCCAGCAGCCGCCGGAGGGGCGGCTACACAGATACGCAGTATTTT. Translating it yields CASSRRRGGYTDTQYF.

The rearrangement links TRBV4-1 to TRBJ1-5, with D unclear. The CDR3 runs 15 residues. Looked up from germline, CDR1 is MGHRA and CDR2 is YSYEKL. With 3 bases removed from V and 6 bases from J, the gap between germline ends came to 15 bases. The CDR3 coding sequence is TGCGCCAGCAGCCAGGAAGAATATGGGAGTCAGCCCCAGCATTTT. Protein sequence: CASSQEEYGSQPQHF.

The chain carries TRBV24-1 and TRBJ2-2, with TRBD1 as a possible D gene (6 bases). The CDR3 length is 16 residues. V lost 4 bases and J 5 bases, leaving 16 bases between the germline ends. Germline V gene lookup returns CDR1 KGHDR and CDR2 SFDVKD. Here the CDR3 reads CATSEAGVIVTGELFF. The CDR3, as DNA: TGTGCCACCAGTGAGGCAGGGGTGATAGTTACCGGGGAGCTGTTTTTT.

This sequence joins TRBV5-1 and TRBJ1-2; D gene ambiguous. The CDR3 is 14 residues long. Looked up from germline, CDR1 is SGHRS and CDR2 is YFSETQ. Trimming pared 0 bases from V and 2 bases from J, leaving 8 bases between. CDR3 sequence reads: CASSLGEGNYGYTF. DNA for the CDR3: TGCGCCAGCAGCTTGGGTGAGGGCAACTATGGCTACACCTTC.